The 16 T cell receptor beta chains below come from one sample, sequenced in a study of memory CD4+ T cells and cytomegalovirus serostatus. The sort gate was single viable CD3+CD4+CD8-CD45RO+ cells for memory CD4+ T cells. Assay used: immunoSEQ multiplex PCR; TCRdb lists only in-frame clones, some missing. Counted here are tens of thousands of clones, roughly 78% occurring once; the ten biggest clones make up roughly 0.8%. Sequenced material: memory CD4+ T cells from blood. These receptors were obtained from an adult in good health and CMV-seronegative.

The V gene is TRBV15, the J gene TRBJ2-7; possibly TRBD2 for D (6 bases). The CDR3 is made up of 16 amino acids. The ends were cut back, 3 bases at V and 3 bases at J, with 18 bases in the middle. CDR1 and CDR2 (germline): LNHNV, YYDKDF (reference sequence). CDR3 sequence: CATSRGGGIMSYEQYF. CDR3 nucleotide sequence: TGTGCCACCAGCAGGGGCGGCGGGATAATGAGCTACGAGCAGTACTTC.

The chain is built from TRBV6-6 and TRBJ2-3; the D is unclear. Germline lookup yields CDR1 MNHNY and CDR2 SVGAGI (reference sequence). This CDR3 has 12 amino acids. The V and J ends lost 8 bases and 0 bases respectively, with 6 bases between them. The CDR3 DNA follows: TGTGCCAGCTCCCCCAGCACAGATACGCAGTATTTT. It yields the protein CASSPSTDTQYF.

This clone was picked up a small number of times. The V call is TRBV5-1, the J call TRBJ1-3, with TRBD1 matching over 8 bases. The ends lost 4 bases at V and 4 bases at J; junction bases unmatched: 7. From germline, CDR1 is SGHRS and CDR2 YFSETQ. This CDR3 has 15 residues. CDR3 nucleotide sequence: TGCGCCAGCAGCCGCCAGACAGGGGCGGGAAACACCATATATTTT. Residues: CASSRQTGAGNTIYF.

V is TRBV29-1 and J is TRBJ2-6, with 7 positions matching TRBD1. With V trimmed by 6 bases and J by 1 base, 3 bases remained unmatched. This CDR3 region has 14 residues. Germline assignment: CDR1 SQVTM and CDR2 ANQGSEA. The CDR3 here is CSVDRVSGANVLTF. As DNA, the CDR3 is TGCAGCGTCGACAGGGTTTCTGGGGCCAACGTCCTGACTTTC.

This chain links TRBV19 with TRBJ2-2; D not certain. The CDR3 extends over 16 amino acids. Germline CDR1 and CDR2: LNHDA and SQIVND (reference sequence). V shed 3 bases and J shed 3 bases, with 14 bases lying between them. The DNA of the CDR3 is TGTGCCAGTAGTATCTTATCAGGCCTTTACACCGGGGAGCTGTTTTTT. Translated, it gives CASSILSGLYTGELFF.

This clone came up once. The V gene is TRBV6-5, the J gene TRBJ1-3; D is unclear. The germline gives CDR1 MNHEY, CDR2 SVGAGI. This CDR3 contains 15 residues. Trimming shortened V by 6 bases and J by 0 bases, and 12 bases separated the two germline ends. In DNA, the CDR3 is TGTGCCAGCAGCCAGACTGAATACTCTGGAAACACCATATATTTT. Translating gives CASSQTEYSGNTIYF.

The chain employs TRBV5-1 and TRBJ2-1, with 12 nucleotides matching TRBD2. Germline V gives CDR1 SGHRS, CDR2 YFSETQ. After removal of 4 bases from V and 7 bases from J, the junction contained 6 bases not matched to a gene. CDR3 length equals 15 residues. The CDR3 nucleotides read TGCGCCAGCAGCATGACTAGCGGGGGAACTAATGAGCAGTTCTTC. This gives the protein CASSMTSGGTNEQFF. Full variable domain (outside the CDR3, taken from reference TRBV5-1 and TRBJ2-1): KAGVTQTPRYLIKTRGQQVTLSCSPISGHRSVSWYQQTPGQGLQFLFEYFSETQRNKGNFPGRFSGRQFSNSRSEMNVSTLELGDSALYLCASSMTSGGTNEQFFGPGTRLTVL.

This clone was detected once. V usage is TRBV18 and J usage is TRBJ1-6; D not resolved. V was pared by 7 bases and J by 6 bases, with 13 bases between. In germline, CDR1 is KGHSH, CDR2 LQKENI. This CDR3 contains 14 residues. The CDR3 coding sequence is TGTGCCAGCTATGGGCCCCCATTTAATTCACCCCTCCACTTT. This encodes CASYGPPFNSPLHF.

CDR3 bases: TGTGCCAGCTCACCAAGTACGGCCGGACTGTTTTTT. As protein: CASSPSTAGLFF. The V and J genes are TRBV18 and TRBJ1-4; D gene ambiguous. Germline assignment: CDR1 KGHSH and CDR2 LQKENI. The V and J ends lost 2 bases and 13 bases respectively, with 11 bases between them. The CDR3 spans 12 residues.

This rearrangement joins TRBV4-3 to TRBJ1-2; D is possibly TRBD1 (5 bases). V lost 3 bases to trimming and J lost 5 bases, with 16 bases between them. Germline loops: CDR1 LGHNA, CDR2 YSLEER. CDR3 length: 15 amino acids. This CDR3 is CASSQVSLGGYGYTF. The CDR3 bases are TGCGCCAGCAGCCAGGTGTCACTCGGGGGTTATGGCTACACCTTC.

This clone came up a few times. The chain has TRBV19 and TRBJ1-1, with 8 bases lining up with TRBD1. V dropped 4 bases and J dropped 1; count of bases not matched to a gene: 5. The CDR3 has 15 amino acids. Germline V gives CDR1 LNHDA, CDR2 SQIVND (reference sequence). The CDR3 DNA is TGTGCCAGTAGTAACTCAGGGGGCTGGAACACTGAAGCTTTCTTT. Encoded protein: CASSNSGGWNTEAFF.

The chain employs TRBV19 and TRBJ1-1, with 8 bases fitting TRBD1. With 6 bases clipped from V and 5 bases from J, the junction kept 5 bases outside the gene matches. The CDR3 spans 13 residues. Germline lookup yields CDR1 LNHDA and CDR2 SQIVND (reference sequence). The CDR3 coding sequence is TGTGCCAGTAGCCAGGGGGCTTGGACTGAAGCTTTCTTT. Its protein product is CASSQGAWTEAFF.

J is TRBJ1-1 and V is TRBV6-5; a weak D match, TRBD1 (6 bases). Germline CDR1 MNHEY, CDR2 SVGAGI. With 5 bases removed from V and 3 bases from J, the gap between germline ends came to 16 bases. This CDR3 has 15 residues. CDR3 loop: CASSARGGGDTEAFF. The CDR3 DNA is TGTGCCAGCAGTGCCCGAGGGGGTGGGGACACTGAAGCTTTCTTT.

The chain has TRBV19 and TRBJ1-2, with D maybe TRBD1 (6 bases). The germline CDR1 and CDR2 sequences are LNHDA and SQIVND (reference sequence). Trimming shortened V by 6 bases and J by 4 bases, and 12 bases separated the two germline ends. CDR3 size: 13 residues. CDR3 bases: TGTGCCAGTAGCCCCGCAGGGGCCTATGGCTACACCTTC. This gives the protein CASSPAGAYGYTF.

J is TRBJ1-2 and V is TRBV6-6; TRBD1 matches at 9 bases. The CDR3 consists of 15 residues. With V trimmed by 0 bases and J by 6 bases, 5 bases remained unmatched. CDR1 is MNHNY and CDR2 is SVGAGI in the germline V gene (reference sequence). The DNA of the CDR3 is TGTGCCAGCAGTTACTCGGAGACAGGGGGTCATGGCTACACCTTC. Its protein product is CASSYSETGGHGYTF.

In nucleotides, the CDR3 is TGCGCCAGCGGAAGCCAGCTGACCTATAATTCACCCCTCCACTTT. It translates to CASGSQLTYNSPLHF. The chain joins TRBV10-1 to TRBJ1-6; D remains ambiguous. From germline, CDR1 is WNHNN and CDR2 SYGVQD (reference sequence). The V end lost 8 bases, the J end lost 2 bases, and 13 bases lay between the germline ends. The CDR3 spans 15 residues.